This T cell receptor (beta chain) is from a study of shared clonotypes between healthy human individuals. As for the study in general: Contributing individuals were a couple of females and three males aged 18 to 49. Study observations and caveats: Represented genetic and exposure-history diversity was restricted by having few donors. Although depth was large, rarefaction showed that sequencing of the sorted subsets was incomplete.

As to this clone: What it binds is unknown.

Nashville, Tennessee was home to all donors, who were Caucasian adults. Germline values: CDR1 MNHNS, CDR2 SASEGT. The CDR3 runs 14 residues. V gave up 6 bases and J gave up 4 bases; unmatched junction bases: 8. This table comes from immunoSEQ multiplex PCR, and its TCRdb copy is limited to in-frame clones, with some not included. The sample holds some 550,000 clones, around 97% seen once. V usage is TRBV6-1 and J usage is TRBJ1-1; 7 positions match TRBD1. The source is a woman under 40 in good health. The sample comprised naive CD4+ T cells sorted from blood. Subset: CD45RA+ positively selected. CDR3 loop: CASRKITGATEAFF. CDR3 DNA: TGTGCCAGCAGAAAAATAACAGGGGCCACTGAAGCTTTCTTT.